These 29 T cell receptor beta chains share one sample of origin, sequenced in a study of T-cell memory formation after mild COVID-19. MiXCR, run by TCRdb on the 5' RACE reads, gives a single entry per CDR3 protein. This table holds 100,000 to 150,000 distinct CDR3 sequences, approximately 15% found once. Sequenced: PBMCs or a T cell subset sorted from them (not recorded which). These receptors came from a man between 18 and 29 years old who had mild COVID-19 (a few samples of this study predate the infection). Cell type and time point are not known.

The CDR3 loop is CASSQDQGQAWTEAFF. The CDR3 nucleotides are TGCGCCAGCAGCCAAGATCAGGGGCAGGCGTGGACTGAAGCTTTCTTT. V and J are TRBV4-1 and TRBJ1-1; TRBD1 is a possible D gene (6 bases). CDR3 length equals 16 residues. The V end was cut by 0 bases, the J end by 5 bases, with 16 bases between. Germline-derived CDR1 and CDR2 are MGHRA and YSYEKL.

The chain joins TRBV5-1 to TRBJ2-5; perhaps TRBD2 as D (6 bases). The CDR3 is made up of 15 amino acids. The V gene's germline CDR1 is SGHRS and CDR2 YFSETQ. V was cut by 0 bases and J by 5 bases, with 14 bases left in between. The CDR3 DNA sequence: TGCGCCAGCAGCTTGGAGGGGACTGCTGGCGAGACCCAGTACTTC. This translates into CASSLEGTAGETQYF.

This clonotype was detected only a few times. J is TRBJ2-1 and V is TRBV12-3 or TRBV12-4, with 7 bases matching TRBD1. Trimming took 4 bases from V and 8 from J; bases not matched to a gene: 11. The CDR3 is 15 amino acids. CDR3 region: CASSSDSVGGYEQFF. Here the CDR3 DNA reads TGTGCCAGCAGTTCCGACTCTGTAGGGGGCTATGAGCAGTTCTTC.

The rearrangement joins TRBV5-6 to TRBJ2-7; tentative D call: TRBD2 (5 bases). V lost 3 bases and J 4 bases, leaving 8 bases between the germline ends. CDR3 length: 12 residues. Looked up from germline, CDR1 is SGHDT and CDR2 is YYEEEE. The CDR3, as DNA: TGTGCCAGCAGCTACCCGGGGTACGAGCAGTACGTC. It codes for CASSYPGYEQYV.

As concerns this clonotype: A read error may produce the germline difference seen at one junction end. The chain employs TRBV5-1 and TRBJ2-2, with D maybe TRBD2 (5 bases). The CDR3 totals 18 residues. Looked up from germline, CDR1 is SGHRS and CDR2 is YFSETQ. This CDR3 is CASSLGNSMVRDTGELFF. The CDR3 nucleotides read TGCGCCAGCAGTTTGGGGAACTCGATGGTGAGGGACACCGGGGAGCTGTTTTTT.

This clonotype has just a few counts. The chain has TRBV20-1 and TRBJ2-1; D might be TRBD1 (6 bases). Trimming stripped 6 bases from V and 1 base from J, with 16 bases between. The CDR3 runs to 15 residues. Per germline, CDR1 DFQATT and CDR2 SNEGSKA (reference sequence). CDR3 protein: CSAKTTGLSYNEQFF. DNA for the CDR3: TGCAGTGCAAAGACTACAGGGTTATCCTACAATGAGCAGTTCTTC.

The chain combines TRBV10-1 with TRBJ1-2; TRBD1 matches 9 bases. The CDR3 extends over 14 amino acids. Losses at the gene ends were 10 bases for V and 4 bases for J; bases not matched to a gene: 10. The germline CDR1 and CDR2 sequences are WNHNN and SYGVQD (reference sequence). The CDR3 region is CATFIGQGSYGYTF. CDR3 DNA: TGCGCCACCTTTATTGGACAGGGGAGCTATGGCTACACCTTC.

This rearrangement joins TRBV29-1 to TRBJ2-1; TRBD1 aligns across 7 bases. The germline V gene has CDR1 SQVTM and CDR2 ANQGSEA. The CDR3 has 14 residues. J lost 2 bases, V lost 1 base, and 2 bases had no gene match. The DNA of the CDR3 is TGCAGCGTTGAAGGGGGACAGACCTACAATGAGCAGTTCTTC. It yields the protein CSVEGGQTYNEQFF.

The CDR3 region is CASSLRGETQYF. CDR3 DNA: TGTGCCAGCAGTTTAAGGGGGGAGACCCAGTACTTC. The rearrangement links TRBV27 to TRBJ2-5; perhaps TRBD1 as D (6 bases). Germline values: CDR1 MNHEY, CDR2 SMNVEV (reference sequence). Trimming cost V 2 bases and J 5 bases, with 6 bases left between them. CDR3 length: 12 amino acids.

This clonotype has more than one count but fewer than ten. V is TRBV12-3 or TRBV12-4 and J is TRBJ1-1; unclear D gene. This CDR3 is 11 amino acids long. Trimming shortened V by 2 bases and J by 11 bases, and 9 bases separated the two germline ends. Here the CDR3 reads CASSLTGMAFF. DNA for the CDR3: TGTGCCAGCAGTTTAACGGGAATGGCTTTCTTT.

This clonotype was seen at least ten times. The chain combines TRBV7-9 with TRBJ2-3; D gene uncertain. The CDR3 spans 11 residues. Trimming removed 3 bases at V and 5 bases at J, with 3 bases between. Germline-derived CDR1 and CDR2 are SEHNR and FQNEAQ (reference sequence). CDR3 bases: TGTGCCAGCAGCTTCGGAGATACGCAGTATTTT. It is translated as CASSFGDTQYF.

This rearrangement joins TRBV5-8 to TRBJ1-3; no clear D gene. This CDR3 spans 15 amino acids. Trimming removed 2 bases at V and 0 bases at J, with 9 bases between. Germline-derived CDR1 and CDR2 are SGHTS and YDEGEE. The CDR3 DNA is TGTGCCAGCAGCTTAATGACCAGCTCTGGAAACACCATATATTTT. Its protein is CASSLMTSSGNTIYF.

This clonotype has only a few counts. The V call is TRBV5-1, the J call TRBJ2-3; 10 bases match TRBD2. Germline values: CDR1 SGHRS, CDR2 YFSETQ. The CDR3 runs 16 residues. Trimming cost V 0 bases and J 4 bases; bases outside gene matches: 5. The chain's CDR3 is CASSLDSGGNADTQYF. The CDR3 region has the DNA TGCGCCAGCAGCTTGGATAGCGGGGGGAATGCAGATACGCAGTATTTT. The full variable domain, in which reference TRBV5-1 and TRBJ2-3 provide the parts outside the CDR3, is KAGVTQTPRYLIKTRGQQVTLSCSPISGHRSVSWYQQTPGQGLQFLFEYFSETQRNKGNFPGRFSGRQFSNSRSEMNVSTLELGDSALYLCASSLDSGGNADTQYFGPGTRLTVL.

Comments on this clonotype: The junction shows a germline mismatch at one end, possibly a read error. The J gene is TRBJ2-5, the V gene TRBV15, with 7 bases lining up with TRBD1. Per the germline V gene, CDR1 is LNHNV and CDR2 is YYDKDF (reference sequence). The CDR3 length is 15 residues. CDR3: CATSGETGWQETQYF. The CDR3 DNA reads TGTGCCACCAGCGGAGAGACAGGGTGGCAAGAGACCCAGTACTTC.

The chain links TRBV28 to TRBJ2-1, with unresolved D. The CDR3 is 12 residues long. CDR1 is MDHEN, CDR2 SYDVKM, per germline. Trimming took 5 bases from V and 8 from J, leaving 10 bases between them. The CDR3 bases are TGTGCCAGCAGTCTCTCGCGTCATGAGCAGTTCTTC. Translation: CASSLSRHEQFF.

This clonotype was seen repeatedly, ten times or more. V and J are TRBV7-2 and TRBJ2-3; TRBD2 matches at 15 bases. Trimming removed 5 bases from V and 0 bases from J; junction bases left unmatched: 6. The CDR3 spans 18 residues. Germline CDR1 SGHTA, CDR2 FQGNSA. The CDR3 region has the DNA TGTGCCAGCAGCACGGGACTAGCGGGAGGACTTAGCACAGATACGCAGTATTTT. Translated: CASSTGLAGGLSTDTQYF.

V is TRBV12-3 or TRBV12-4 and J is TRBJ2-2, with 9 bases lining up with TRBD1. There are 17 residues in the CDR3. V shed 7 bases and J 7 bases; nucleotides not matched to a gene: 16. Here the CDR3 reads CASKFSPGQGSIGELFF. The CDR3 DNA is TGTGCCAGCAAGTTTTCACCGGGACAGGGAAGTATCGGGGAGCTGTTTTTT.

V usage is TRBV5-1 and J usage is TRBJ2-1; D possibly corresponds to TRBD1 (6 bases). Per germline, CDR1 SGHRS and CDR2 YFSETQ. The CDR3 has 15 amino acids. V was clipped by 4 bases and J by 0 bases, with 11 bases between them. CDR3 loop: CASSGGGTSYNEQFF. The DNA of the CDR3 is TGCGCCAGCAGCGGGGGCGGCACCTCCTACAATGAGCAGTTCTTC.

CDR3 region: CASSHGLAGSTDTQYF. The CDR3 DNA follows: TGCGCCAGCAGCCACGGACTAGCGGGGAGCACAGATACGCAGTATTTT. The rearrangement links TRBV5-1 to TRBJ2-3, with 12 positions matching TRBD2. This CDR3 spans 16 amino acids. Germline V lookup: CDR1 SGHRS, CDR2 YFSETQ. V shed 4 bases and J 0 bases; nucleotides not matched to a gene: 3.

This clonotype was found many times. Here the CDR3 reads CASSSIRGQNEQFF. As DNA, the CDR3 is TGTGCCAGCAGCAGTATCAGGGGTCAGAATGAGCAGTTCTTC. V is TRBV11-2 and J is TRBJ2-1; maybe TRBD1 (6 bases). The CDR3 extends over 14 amino acids. Germline V gene lookup returns CDR1 SGHAT and CDR2 FQNNGV. V shed 5 bases and J shed 7 bases, with 15 bases lying between them.

This clonotype was seen only a few times. The genes are TRBV5-4 and TRBJ1-2; TRBD1 might be the D (6 bases). This CDR3 has 13 amino acids. V was clipped by 2 bases and J by 10 bases, with 15 bases between them. Germline CDR1 is SGHNT and CDR2 is YYREEE (reference sequence). The CDR3 DNA follows: TGTGCCAGCAGCTTTCAGACAGGCAAGGTCTACACCTTC. It is translated as CASSFQTGKVYTF.

This clonotype was counted a few times. The rearrangement joins TRBV28 to TRBJ1-6; D not certain. CDR3 length: 13 amino acids. With 11 bases removed from V and 11 bases from J, the gap between germline ends came to 19 bases. Germline lookup yields CDR1 MDHEN and CDR2 SYDVKM. CDR3 DNA: TGTGCCTCAGTCACCCTTAACGGGGCACCCCTCCACTTT. Encoded protein: CASVTLNGAPLHF. Full variable domain (outside the CDR3, taken from reference TRBV28 and TRBJ1-6): DVKVTQSSRYLVKRTGEKVFLECVQDMDHENMFWYRQDPGLGLRLIYFSYDVKMKEKGDIPEGYSVSREKKERFSLILESASTNQTSMYLCASVTLNGAPLHFGNGTRLTVT.

The J gene is TRBJ1-5, the V gene TRBV12-3 or TRBV12-4; possibly TRBD1 for D (6 bases). The CDR3 length is 16 residues. Trimming removed 3 bases from V and 0 bases from J, with 12 bases in between. The CDR3 sequence: CASSFGTGRSNQPQHF. The CDR3 nucleotides are TGTGCCAGCAGTTTTGGAACAGGGCGTAGCAATCAGCCCCAGCATTTT.

This chain uses TRBV7-2 with TRBJ2-3; TRBD2 might be the D (6 bases). CDR3 length equals 13 residues. V was shortened by 9 bases and J by 7 bases, with 17 bases between the two germline ends. CDR1 and CDR2 (germline): SGHTA, FQGNSA. The CDR3 DNA reads TGTGCCAGGAGCGGCGGGGATAAATATACGCAGTATTTT. Its protein is CARSGGDKYTQYF.

This clonotype was counted a few times. The V call is TRBV6-5, the J call TRBJ2-6; D unclear. Germline V gene lookup returns CDR1 MNHEY and CDR2 SVGAGI. V lost 5 bases to trimming and J lost 0 bases, with 8 bases between them. This CDR3 is 15 amino acids long. In nucleotides, the CDR3 is TGTGCCAGCAGTGCCCGCGTCTCTGGGGCCAACGTCCTGACTTTC. It codes for CASSARVSGANVLTF.

This clonotype was observed a handful of times. The J gene is TRBJ2-1, the V gene TRBV11-1; weak D call: TRBD2 (5 bases). Germline CDR1 SGHAT, CDR2 FQDESV (reference sequence). V lost 3 bases to trimming and J lost 5 bases, with 11 bases between them. The CDR3 totals 14 residues. For the CDR3, the DNA is TGTGCCAGCAGCTTCATGGGAGCCAACAATGAGCAGTTCTTC. This gives the protein CASSFMGANNEQFF.

The chain has TRBV5-1 and TRBJ2-3, with a weak D call TRBD2 (6 bases). From germline, CDR1 is SGHRS and CDR2 YFSETQ. V lost 3 bases and J 4 bases, leaving 15 bases between the germline ends. There are 15 residues in the CDR3. DNA of the CDR3: TGCGCCAGCAGCTCTGGAGGGACTCCTCCAGATACGCAGTATTTT. Translating it yields CASSSGGTPPDTQYF.

This chain connects TRBV25-1 to TRBJ1-5; 8 bases agree with TRBD1. Germline lookup yields CDR1 MGHDK and CDR2 SYGVNS. V was pared by 4 bases and J by 6 bases, with 5 bases of the junction left unmatched. The CDR3 is 14 residues long. CDR3 bases: TGTGCCAGCAGTGTGACAGGGGTGGCTCAGCCCCAGCATTTT. Translating it yields CASSVTGVAQPQHF. Looking up the rest from reference TRBV25-1 and TRBJ1-5 gives the full variable domain: EADIYQTPRYLVIGTGKKITLECSQTMGHDKMYWYQQDPGMELHLIHYSYGVNSTEKGDLSSESTVSRIRTEHFPLTLESARPSHTSQYLCASSVTGVAQPQHFGDGTRLSIL.

There are a few counts of this clonotype. V and J are TRBV10-1 and TRBJ2-3, with D perhaps TRBD1 or TRBD2 (6 bases each). V dropped 1 base and J dropped 0 bases, with 8 bases sitting between them. The V gene's germline CDR1 is WNHNN and CDR2 SYGVQD (reference sequence). This CDR3 comprises 15 residues. CDR3 sequence: CASSEWGASTDTQYF. The CDR3 nucleotides read TGCGCCAGCAGTGAGTGGGGGGCGAGCACAGATACGCAGTATTTT.